The present T cell receptor beta chain was sequenced within a study of blood T cell repertoires in COVID-19. Produced via immunoSEQ multiplex PCR; TCRdb's table is partial and in-frame only. The sample has about 260,000 clones; about nine tenths are singletons. The germline gives CDR1 SGHVS, CDR2 FNYEAQ. Germline trimming cut 7 bases from V and 7 bases from J; bases unmatched to any gene: 16. The CDR3 sequence is 15 residues long. The chain carries TRBV7-6 and TRBJ2-7; 7 positions match TRBD1. This sequence originates from a man aged 35 to 55 who had recovered from COVID-19. Input material: peripheral blood. The DNA for the CDR3 is TGTGCCAGCATCGAACAACAGGGGCGCCTAGGGGAGCAGTACTTC. Translated, it gives CASIEQQGRLGEQYF. Together with reference TRBV7-6 and TRBJ2-7, the CDR3 gives the full variable domain: GAGVSQSPRYKVTKRGQDVALRCDPISGHVSLYWYRQALGQGPEFLTYFNYEAQQDKSGLPNDRFSAERPEGSISTLTIQRTEQRDSAMYRCASIEQQGRLGEQYFGPGTRLTVT.